The next 3 T cell receptor beta chains were all read from a single sample in a study of CD8+ T cells in alopecia areata. Extraction and reverse transcription of RNA yielded cDNA as the sequencing template. Using immunoSEQ multiplex PCR, the repertoire was profiled, and TCRdb retains in-frame clones only, with some absent. The table lists 120,000 to 150,000 clones, roughly 44% of them singletons. The sequenced sample was CD4+ T cells sorted from blood. The receptors stem from a human donor with alopecia areata.

In its sample, this clone was seen a few times. The chain carries TRBV20-1 and TRBJ2-1; D remains ambiguous. The CDR3 is 11 residues long. The germline CDR1 and CDR2 sequences are DFQATT and SNEGSKA (reference sequence). Deletions cut 1 base from V and 5 bases from J, with 3 bases between. This CDR3 is CSARADNEQFF. The CDR3 DNA follows: TGCAGTGCTAGAGCCGACAATGAGCAGTTCTTC.

This clone was found a few times. The rearrangement joins TRBV7-9 to TRBJ2-5, with D unclear. The length of the CDR3 is 11 residues. Between the trimmed V and J ends, which lost 5 bases and 5 bases, there was a span of 6 bases. CDR1 and CDR2 (germline): SEHNR, FQNEAQ (reference sequence). CDR3 sequence reads: CASSPRETQYF. The CDR3 DNA sequence: TGTGCCAGCAGCCCTCGGGAGACCCAGTACTTC.

The table lists this clone with a few counts. V and J are TRBV28 and TRBJ1-2; D not resolved. The V gene's germline CDR1 is MDHEN and CDR2 SYDVKM. This CDR3 spans 14 amino acids. V shed 5 bases and J shed 8 bases, with 18 bases lying between them. This CDR3 reads CASSLYWDLGGYTF. The CDR3 bases are TGTGCCAGCAGTCTATACTGGGATTTAGGAGGCTACACCTTC.